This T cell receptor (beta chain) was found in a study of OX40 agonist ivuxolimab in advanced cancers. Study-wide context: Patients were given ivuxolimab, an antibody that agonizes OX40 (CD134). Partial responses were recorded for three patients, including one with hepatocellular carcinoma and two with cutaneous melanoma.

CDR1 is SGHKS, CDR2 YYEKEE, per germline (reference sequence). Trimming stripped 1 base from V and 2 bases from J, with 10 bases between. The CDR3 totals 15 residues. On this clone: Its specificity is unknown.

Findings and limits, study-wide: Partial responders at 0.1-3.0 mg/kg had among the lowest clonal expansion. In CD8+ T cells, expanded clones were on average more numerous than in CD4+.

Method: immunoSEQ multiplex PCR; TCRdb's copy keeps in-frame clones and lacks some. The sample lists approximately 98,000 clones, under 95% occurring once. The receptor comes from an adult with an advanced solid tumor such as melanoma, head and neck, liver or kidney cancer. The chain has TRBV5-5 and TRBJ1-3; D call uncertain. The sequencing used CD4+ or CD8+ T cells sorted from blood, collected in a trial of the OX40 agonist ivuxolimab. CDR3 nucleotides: TGTGCCAGCAGCTTGCTCTGGGGAACTGGAAACACCATATATTTT. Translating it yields CASSLLWGTGNTIYF.